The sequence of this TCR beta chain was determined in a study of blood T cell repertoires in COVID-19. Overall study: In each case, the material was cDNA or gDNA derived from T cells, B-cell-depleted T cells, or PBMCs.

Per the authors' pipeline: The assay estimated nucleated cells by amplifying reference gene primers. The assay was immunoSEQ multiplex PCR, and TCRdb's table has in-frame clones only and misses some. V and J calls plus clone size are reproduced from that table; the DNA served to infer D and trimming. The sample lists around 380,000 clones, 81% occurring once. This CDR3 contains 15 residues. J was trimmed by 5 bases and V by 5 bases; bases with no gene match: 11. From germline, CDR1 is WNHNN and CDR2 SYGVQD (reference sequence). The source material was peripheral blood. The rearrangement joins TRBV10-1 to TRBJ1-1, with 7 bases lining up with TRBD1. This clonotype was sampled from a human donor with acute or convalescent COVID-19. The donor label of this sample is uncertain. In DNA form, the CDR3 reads TGCGCCAGCAGTTCCAACCCGACAGGGCGGACTGAAGCTTTCTTT. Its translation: CASSSNPTGRTEAFF.